The 8 T cell receptor beta chains presented below share a single source sample, sequenced in a study of blood T cell repertoires in COVID-19. Profiling relied on immunoSEQ multiplex PCR, and the TCRdb table lists in-frame clones only, not all of them. In the table there are about 290,000 clones, around 90% of which are singletons. Source material: peripheral blood. Receptor source: a woman aged 40 to 50 who had recovered from COVID-19.

V gene TRBV3-1 (or the pseudogene TRBV3-2) combines with J gene TRBJ2-5; TRBD1 might be the D (6 bases). V lost 5 bases and J lost 3, with 25 bases in between. Germline V CDR1 and CDR2: LGHDT, YNNKEL (reference sequence). The CDR3 sequence is 18 residues long. This CDR3 is CASSLTQGKTVIEETQYF. CDR3 nucleotide sequence: TGTGCCAGCAGCTTGACACAGGGAAAGACGGTAATTGAAGAGACCCAGTACTTC.

V and J are TRBV15 and TRBJ1-3; 7 nucleotides align to TRBD1. The CDR3 extends over 16 amino acids. Losses at the gene ends were 0 bases for V and 2 bases for J; bases not matched to a gene: 4. CDR1 and CDR2 (germline): LNHNV, YYDKDF (reference sequence). The CDR3 bases are TGTGCCACCAGCAGAGATTTCACAGGGGCTGGAAACACCATATATTTT. Encoded protein: CATSRDFTGAGNTIYF.

V and J are TRBV28 and TRBJ2-3, with 7 nucleotides matching TRBD1. The germline V gene has CDR1 MDHEN and CDR2 SYDVKM. V lost 6 bases, J lost 1 base, and 13 bases stayed unmatched. There are 17 residues in the CDR3. The CDR3: CASSLGQGVFGTDTQYF. The CDR3 DNA reads TGTGCCAGCAGCCTCGGGCAGGGGGTTTTCGGCACAGATACGCAGTATTTT.

The chain uses TRBV23-1 and TRBJ2-2, with 16 positions matching TRBD2. TRBV23-1 is an open reading frame whose function is uncertain. Trimming at V came to 8 bases and at J to 5 bases, leaving 8 bases not matched to a gene. CDR3 length: 17 residues. The CDR3 bases are TGCGCCAGCCGGGGACTAGCGGGAGGGGCGGGAACCGGGGAGCTGTTTTTT. It yields the protein CASRGLAGGAGTGELFF.

The V call is TRBV6-5, the J call TRBJ1-3, with D perhaps TRBD1 (5 bases). There are 14 residues in the CDR3. V shed 6 bases and J shed 4 bases, with 13 bases lying between them. Germline V gene sequence: CDR1 MNHEY, CDR2 SVGAGI. The CDR3 coding sequence is TGTGCCAGCAGAATCGGGACTGACGGAAACACCATATATTTT. It specifies CASRIGTDGNTIYF.

V and J are TRBV6-5 and TRBJ2-3; 7 bases are shared with TRBD1. Germline CDR1 MNHEY, CDR2 SVGAGI. J gave up 3 bases and V 6 bases, and 6 bases lay outside the gene matches. The CDR3 runs 14 residues. This CDR3 reads CASRRGRATDTQYF. CDR3 nucleotide sequence: TGTGCCAGCAGGAGGGGGCGGGCGACAGATACGCAGTATTTT.

The chain joins TRBV18 to TRBJ1-6; 9 bases fit TRBD1. Trimming removed 3 bases from V and 8 bases from J; junction bases left unmatched: 5. Germline V gene sequence: CDR1 KGHSH, CDR2 LQKENI. This CDR3 region has 15 residues. The CDR3 loop is CASSPPGQGYSPLHF. CDR3 bases: TGTGCCAGCTCACCGCCGGGACAGGGTTATTCACCCCTCCACTTT.

The CDR3 DNA is TGTGCCAGCAGCCAAGCCCTGGGACAGGGAAGGTATGGCTACACCTTC. This gives the protein CASSQALGQGRYGYTF. The chain has TRBV3-1 (or the pseudogene TRBV3-2) and TRBJ1-2; 9 nucleotides agree with TRBD1. Trimming removed 1 base from V and 5 bases from J; junction bases left unmatched: 8. The CDR3 sequence is 16 residues long. Germline-derived CDR1 and CDR2 are LGHDT and YNNKEL (reference sequence).